The TCR beta chain described here comes from a study of breast tumors, draining lymph nodes, adjacent tissues. Looked up from germline, CDR1 is SQVTM and CDR2 is ANQGSEA. The CDR3 is 13 amino acids. V shed 6 bases and J shed 5 bases, with 16 bases lying between them. The study's findings and limits: Data fit most tumor T cells coming from lymph node, expanding in tumor. Tumors had less TCR diversity than lymph nodes, more than nontumor tissue. The lymph node origin of tumor T cells was framed as consistent with a hypothesis, not demonstrated. Luminal-like breast cancer showed significantly higher tumor–nontumor repertoire similarity than basal-like.

TCRdb reprocessed the multiplex PCR reads via MiXCR and lists one record per CDR3 protein. In the table there are some 52,000 distinct CDR3 sequences, over 40% of which are singletons. Points on this clonotype: Its antigen is unidentified.

Sequencing used breast tumor tissue. The chain couples TRBV29-1 to TRBJ1-2; possible D gene TRBD1, 6 bases. The TCR comes from a female donor with breast cancer. Some clones in this sample may be carry-over from other donors' samples. CDR3 protein: CSVVRQAEYGYTF. DNA for the CDR3: TGCAGCGTCGTAAGACAGGCTGAGTATGGCTACACCTTC.